This entry lists 23 T cell receptor beta chains sequenced from one sample in a study of CD8 T cells in Susac syndrome. With random hexamers, 0.5 to 1 ug RNA was reverse transcribed. TCRdb processed the immunoSEQ multiplex PCR reads anew with MiXCR; each CDR3 protein has one entry. The profile covers approximately 160,000 distinct CDR3 sequences, with 85% to 95% appearing a single time and more than 0.11% taken by the ten largest. The sequencing input was CD4+ T cells from PBMCs. Receptors originate from a human donor in good health.

The chain is built from TRBV12-3 or TRBV12-4 and TRBJ2-7; 10 nucleotides align to TRBD2. V was clipped by 5 bases and J by 4 bases; unmatched bases: 5. The CDR3 contains 14 residues. The CDR3 bases are TGTGCCAGCAGTAGGACTAGCGGCGGGTACGAGCAGTACTTC. This encodes CASSRTSGGYEQYF.

The chain carries TRBV24-1 and TRBJ2-1; TRBD1 aligns across 9 bases. This CDR3 has 15 amino acids. The V and J ends lost 5 bases and 0 bases, in that order; junction bases with no gene match: 1. The germline V gene has CDR1 KGHDR and CDR2 SFDVKD. The CDR3 DNA is TGTGCCACCAGTGGGGGACAGGGCTCCTACAATGAGCAGTTCTTC. Translating it yields CATSGGQGSYNEQFF.

The chain is built from TRBV29-1 and TRBJ1-2; D call uncertain. V was cut by 6 bases and J by 4 bases, with 12 bases left in between. Germline lookup yields CDR1 SQVTM and CDR2 ANQGSEA. The CDR3 covers 12 residues. The CDR3 sequence: CSVAYTGYGYTF. CDR3 nucleotide sequence: TGCAGCGTGGCGTATACCGGCTATGGCTACACCTTC.

The gene calls are TRBV9 and TRBJ1-2; D possibly corresponds to TRBD1 (5 bases). The germline V gene has CDR1 SGDLS and CDR2 YYNGEE. Trimming cost V 6 bases and J 3 bases, with 18 bases left between them. CDR3 length equals 15 residues. The CDR3 protein is CASKKGPGTDYGYTF. The CDR3 DNA sequence: TGTGCCAGCAAAAAGGGACCAGGAACCGACTATGGCTACACCTTC.

The chain's CDR3 is CSVGRRPVNEKLFF. As DNA, the CDR3 is TGCAGCGTTGGCCGGCGGCCAGTTAATGAAAAACTGTTTTTT. V and J are TRBV29-1 and TRBJ1-4, with D uncertain. CDR1 SQVTM and CDR2 ANQGSEA come from the germline V gene. Trimming removed 4 bases from V and 4 bases from J, with 13 bases in between. The CDR3 is made up of 14 amino acids.

This CDR3 is CASSFRREGTEAFF. CDR3 bases: TGTGCCAGCAGCTTTAGGAGGGAGGGGACTGAAGCTTTCTTT. The rearrangement links TRBV7-9 to TRBJ1-1, with D maybe TRBD1 (5 bases). Trimming stripped 3 bases from V and 5 bases from J, with 13 bases between. The germline CDR1 and CDR2 sequences are SEHNR and FQNEAQ (reference sequence). The CDR3 has 14 residues.

This chain connects TRBV6-2 or TRBV6-3 to TRBJ2-1; 8 bases match TRBD2. This CDR3 is built from 12 residues. Germline V lookup: CDR1 MNHEY, CDR2 SVGEGT. V was pared by 2 bases and J by 11 bases, with 2 bases of the junction left unmatched. The DNA for the CDR3 is TGTGCCAGCAGTTACCGGGAGGGAAAGCAGTTCTTC. Its protein product is CASSYREGKQFF.

A word on this clonotype: Sequence at one end of the junction differs from germline and may be a read error. This chain uses TRBV20-1 with TRBJ2-7; D assignment may be TRBD1 or TRBD2 (5 bases each). Per germline, CDR1 DFQATT and CDR2 SNEGSKA (reference sequence). This CDR3 is built from 13 residues. CDR3 sequence (DNA): TGCAGTGCGAGAAGGGGACCGAAGTACGGGCAGTACTTC. Translated, it gives CSARRGPKYGQYF.

Here the CDR3 DNA reads TGTGCCAGCAGCCGTCGTCCCGGGACACGCCAAGAGACCCAGTACTTC. It codes for CASSRRPGTRQETQYF. J is TRBJ2-5 and V is TRBV3-1, with D possibly TRBD1 on 6 matching bases. The ends were cut back, 4 bases at V and 1 base at J, with 16 bases in the middle. Germline V gene data show CDR1 as LGHDT and CDR2 as YNNKEL (reference sequence). The CDR3 runs 16 residues.

This chain uses TRBV2 with TRBJ1-2; D uncertain. From germline, CDR1 is SNHLY and CDR2 FYNNEI. The CDR3 loop spans 13 amino acids. Trimming shortened V by 2 bases and J by 2 bases, and 6 bases separated the two germline ends. The CDR3 region is CASSEKGNYGYTF. The CDR3 bases are TGTGCCAGCAGTGAAAAGGGAAACTATGGCTACACCTTC.

V is TRBV12-3 or TRBV12-4 and J is TRBJ2-5, with D perhaps assigned TRBD1 or TRBD2 (5 bases each). The ends were cut back, 3 bases at V and 1 base at J, with 9 bases in the middle. The CDR3 runs 14 residues. The chain's CDR3 is CASSFGGSQETQYF. CDR3 in DNA: TGTGCCAGCAGTTTTGGGGGAAGCCAAGAGACCCAGTACTTC.

This chain joins TRBV12-3 or TRBV12-4 and TRBJ1-2; D not resolved. The CDR3 length is 13 residues. Trimming cost V 3 bases and J 0 bases, with 5 bases left between them. CDR3 in DNA: TGTGCCAGCAGTTTGTGGACTAACTATGGCTACACCTTC. Its translation: CASSLWTNYGYTF.

The V call is TRBV6-1, the J call TRBJ2-2; D gene uncertain. This CDR3 has 14 residues. In germline, CDR1 is MNHNS, CDR2 SASEGT. V lost 1 base and J lost 6, with 9 bases in between. The CDR3 DNA follows: TGTGCCAGCAGTGAAGGGACGTCAGCCGGGGAGCTGTTTTTT. Translation gives CASSEGTSAGELFF.

The V gene is TRBV6-1, the J gene TRBJ1-2, with D uncertain. V lost 6 bases and J lost 3, with 11 bases in between. Germline CDR1 is MNHNS and CDR2 is SASEGT. The CDR3 spans 13 residues. Written as DNA, the CDR3 is TGTGCCAGCAGACTCGACATGTACTATGGCTACACCTTC. It translates to CASRLDMYYGYTF.

J is TRBJ2-5 and V is TRBV4-1; D perhaps matches TRBD2 (5 bases). This CDR3 contains 16 residues. The germline V gene has CDR1 MGHRA and CDR2 YSYEKL. V was trimmed by 1 base and J by 5 bases, leaving 17 bases between them. The CDR3: CASSQGSPLADETQYF. Written as DNA, the CDR3 is TGCGCCAGCAGCCAAGGGTCCCCGCTAGCCGACGAGACCCAGTACTTC.

This clonotype was detected a few times. The chain recombines TRBV3-1 with TRBJ1-1; D unresolved. V was clipped by 1 base and J by 1 base, with 1 base between them. Germline-derived CDR1 and CDR2 are LGHDT and YNNKEL (reference sequence). CDR3 length: 12 residues. Here the CDR3 reads CASSQANTEAFF. CDR3 nucleotide sequence: TGTGCCAGCAGCCAAGCGAACACTGAAGCTTTCTTT.

The V gene is TRBV30, the J gene TRBJ1-4; 9 bases map to TRBD1. Germline loops: CDR1 GTSNPN, CDR2 SVGIG (reference sequence). V dropped 2 bases and J dropped 11; count of bases not matched to a gene: 6. CDR3 length equals 13 residues. CDR3: CAWSTGQGRKLFF. CDR3 nucleotide sequence: TGTGCCTGGAGTACGGGACAGGGTCGTAAACTGTTTTTT. Supplemented by reference TRBV30 and TRBJ1-4, the full variable domain reads SQTIHQWPATLVQPVGSPLSLECTVEGTSNPNLYWYRQAAGRGLQLLFYSVGIGQISSEVPQNLSASRPQDRQFILSSKKLLLSDSGFYLCAWSTGQGRKLFFGSGTQLSVL.

This rearrangement joins TRBV9 to TRBJ2-7; D might be TRBD2 (5 bases). Trimming cost V 2 bases and J 0 bases, with 6 bases left between them. Germline V gives CDR1 SGDLS, CDR2 YYNGEE. The CDR3 contains 13 residues. The CDR3, as DNA: TGTGCCAGCAGCGTGGGGAGCTCCTACGAGCAGTACTTC. Its protein is CASSVGSSYEQYF.

V is TRBV18 and J is TRBJ1-4; possibly TRBD1 for D (5 bases). The CDR3 is 12 amino acids. Germline lookup yields CDR1 KGHSH and CDR2 LQKENI. Trimming stripped 6 bases from V and 14 bases from J, with 16 bases between. CDR3 loop: CASSFQGAELFF. The CDR3 DNA follows: TGTGCCAGCTCTTTCCAGGGCGCCGAGCTGTTTTTT.

The chain couples TRBV19 to TRBJ2-7; 10 bases line up with TRBD1. V trimming: 5 bases; J trimming: 0 bases; junction bases outside the gene matches: 7. CDR3 length equals 16 residues. Germline-derived CDR1 and CDR2 are LNHDA and SQIVND (reference sequence). The CDR3 DNA follows: TGTGCCAGTAGTGGGACAGGGGTATCAACCTCCTACGAGCAGTACTTC. Translation: CASSGTGVSTSYEQYF.

This chain joins TRBV5-1 and TRBJ2-7; maybe TRBD1 (6 bases). This CDR3 spans 15 amino acids. Germline values: CDR1 SGHRS, CDR2 YFSETQ. V was pared by 4 bases and J by 5 bases, with 19 bases between. The CDR3 DNA reads TGCGCCAGCAGCCGGGACACCGCAGCCGGGAACGAGCAGTACTTC. Its translation: CASSRDTAAGNEQYF.

The J gene is TRBJ1-1, the V gene TRBV20-1; D gene ambiguous. CDR1 is DFQATT, CDR2 SNEGSKA, per germline (reference sequence). The CDR3 runs 12 residues. V was pared by 6 bases and J by 2 bases, with 10 bases between. CDR3 sequence (DNA): TGCAGTGCCCGATGGGAAAACACTGAAGCTTTCTTT. It yields the protein CSARWENTEAFF.

This chain uses TRBV20-1 with TRBJ2-1, with D possibly called TRBD1 or TRBD2 (6 bases each). The germline V gene has CDR1 DFQATT and CDR2 SNEGSKA (reference sequence). The CDR3 spans 15 residues. V was shortened by 6 bases and J by 6 bases, with 21 bases between the two germline ends. The CDR3 region is CSARLRGVRGNEQFF. The CDR3 DNA sequence: TGCAGTGCCCGCTTGAGGGGGGTTCGTGGCAATGAGCAGTTCTTC.